This entry lists 28 T cell receptor beta chains sequenced from one sample in a study of T cells in Graves' hyperthyroidism and ophthalmopathy (dated by TCRdb to the late 2010s). Library creation used multiplex PCR. TCRdb shows the sequencer as Illumina HiSeq 2000. The TCR beta CDR3 regions were amplified from the RNA transcripts. A first-round RT-PCR of the TCR CDR3 used the HTBI primer set with the Qiagen OneStep RT-PCR kit. Through fastp at Q25 and MiXCR, TCRdb rebuilt clones from the public reads, retaining in-frame beta chains. Each CDR3 protein appears once, grouped with its most common genes and DNA. The sample table records some 690,000 distinct CDR3 sequences; approximately 15% of these occur just once. The ten largest make up roughly a sixth of the sample. Specimen: blood. Source of these receptors: a man aged 50-60 years with Graves' hyperthyroidism.

This clonotype was recorded many times. The chain is built from TRBV27 and TRBJ2-2; possible D gene TRBD1, 6 bases. The CDR3 totals 18 residues. Deletions cut 3 bases from V and 9 bases from J, with 26 bases between. Germline CDR1 MNHEY, CDR2 SMNVEV (reference sequence). This CDR3 is CASSLVGASSQRYRELFF. Here the CDR3 DNA reads TGTGCCAGCAGTTTGGTGGGGGCTAGCTCCCAGAGGTACCGGGAGCTGTTTTTT.

This clonotype was counted at least ten times. CDR3: CASSPTGLAGYNEQFF. CDR3 in DNA: TGTGCCAGCAGCCCCACCGGACTAGCGGGATACAATGAGCAGTTCTTC. V is TRBV13 and J is TRBJ2-1, with 12 bases identical to TRBD2. Per germline, CDR1 PRHDT and CDR2 FYEKMQ (reference sequence). V lost 5 bases, J lost 4 bases, and 6 bases stayed unmatched. This CDR3 comprises 16 residues.

V and J are TRBV28 and TRBJ1-1; TRBD1 might be the D (6 bases). The germline V gene encodes CDR1 MDHEN and CDR2 SYDVKM. This CDR3 is built from 17 residues. Trimming took off 4 bases at V and 0 bases at J, with 18 bases between the two ends. CDR3 amino acids: CASSSGQYWTMNTEAFF. In DNA, the CDR3 is TGTGCCAGCAGTTCCGGACAGTACTGGACGATGAACACTGAAGCTTTCTTT.

This clonotype was detected a few times. The chain has TRBV5-1 and TRBJ1-3; D might be TRBD1 (5 bases). This CDR3 contains 16 residues. CDR1 SGHRS and CDR2 YFSETQ come from the germline V gene. Trimming removed 4 bases from V and 0 bases from J, with 14 bases in between. This chain's CDR3 is CASSLAGPRSGNTIYF. The CDR3 DNA is TGCGCCAGCAGCCTAGCGGGACCGCGCTCTGGAAACACCATATATTTT.

This chain links TRBV5-1 with TRBJ2-7, with D tentatively TRBD2 (5 bases). Trimming removed 4 bases at V and 0 bases at J, with 11 bases between. The CDR3 sequence is 14 residues long. CDR1 is SGHRS and CDR2 is YFSETQ in the germline V gene. CDR3 region: CASSLPDFSYEQYF. CDR3 sequence (DNA): TGCGCCAGCAGCCTCCCGGACTTCTCCTACGAGCAGTACTTC.

The table lists this clonotype with a count of one. The V and J genes are TRBV7-9 and TRBJ2-7; 7 positions match TRBD1. The CDR3 runs to 15 residues. Germline loops: CDR1 SEHNR, CDR2 FQNEAQ (reference sequence). The J segment lost 3 bases and the V segment lost 5 bases, leaving 10 bases of the junction unmatched. This chain's CDR3 is CASSPRQGFYYEQYF. For the CDR3, the DNA is TGTGCCAGCAGCCCCAGACAGGGCTTTTACTACGAGCAGTACTTC.

This clonotype was observed at least ten times. The J gene is TRBJ2-3, the V gene TRBV5-1; D gene unclear. CDR3 length: 15 residues. The V end lost 5 bases, the J end lost 3 bases, and 16 bases lay between the germline ends. Germline CDR1 SGHRS, CDR2 YFSETQ. The CDR3 is CASRVRASRTDTQYF. DNA for the CDR3: TGCGCCAGCAGGGTTAGAGCCTCTCGGACAGATACGCAGTATTTT. Drawing the rest from reference TRBV5-1 and TRBJ2-3, the complete variable domain is KAGVTQTPRYLIKTRGQQVTLSCSPISGHRSVSWYQQTPGQGLQFLFEYFSETQRNKGNFPGRFSGRQFSNSRSEMNVSTLELGDSALYLCASRVRASRTDTQYFGPGTRLTVL.

In its sample, this clonotype was seen many times. This chain links TRBV2 with TRBJ1-5; TRBD1 matches at 11 bases. The germline V gene has CDR1 SNHLY and CDR2 FYNNEI. Trimming cost V 6 bases and J 5 bases; bases outside gene matches: 3. The CDR3 consists of 14 residues. The CDR3 coding sequence is TGTGCCAGCAGGGGACAGGGGGTGTATCAGCCCCAGCATTTT. Amino acid sequence: CASRGQGVYQPQHF.

This rearrangement joins TRBV6-1 to TRBJ2-5; perhaps D is TRBD1 or TRBD2 (5 bases each). V lost 7 bases, J lost 3 bases, and 15 bases lay in between. This CDR3 has 14 residues. CDR1 MNHNS and CDR2 SASEGT come from the germline V gene. The chain's CDR3 is CASNPTGRKETQYF. Written as DNA, the CDR3 is TGTGCCAGCAATCCAACGGGACGAAAAGAGACCCAGTACTTC.

The gene calls are TRBV30 and TRBJ1-1; D remains unclear. The CDR3 extends over 14 amino acids. Per germline, CDR1 GTSNPN and CDR2 SVGIG (reference sequence). Trimming removed 2 bases at V and 3 bases at J, with 13 bases between. This CDR3 is CAWSLGGSYTEAFF. CDR3 sequence (DNA): TGTGCCTGGAGTTTGGGCGGATCCTACACTGAAGCTTTCTTT.

The rearrangement uses TRBV27 and TRBJ2-3; 9 nucleotides line up with TRBD1. Germline V lookup: CDR1 MNHEY, CDR2 SMNVEV (reference sequence). The J segment lost 4 bases and the V segment lost 6 bases, leaving 5 bases of the junction unmatched. The CDR3 sequence is 14 residues long. CDR3 loop: CASSRDRVADTQYF. The CDR3 nucleotides read TGTGCCAGCAGCCGGGACAGGGTTGCAGATACGCAGTATTTT.

The table lists this clonotype with a few counts. The CDR3 loop reads CASSYSGLAGGPPDTQYF. CDR3 DNA: TGTGCCAGCAGTTACTCGGGACTAGCGGGAGGGCCTCCAGATACGCAGTATTTT. The chain links TRBV6-5 to TRBJ2-3, with 16 bases matching TRBD2. The ends lost 0 bases at V and 4 bases at J; junction bases unmatched: 4. The germline gives CDR1 MNHEY, CDR2 SVGAGI. This CDR3 is built from 18 residues.

The chain carries TRBV6-2 or TRBV6-3 and TRBJ2-7; the match to TRBD1 covers 10 bases. Trimming at V came to 5 bases and at J to 5 bases, leaving 6 bases not matched to a gene. Germline V lookup: CDR1 MNHEY, CDR2 SVGEGT. CDR3 length: 14 residues. The CDR3: CASSRTGTGDEQYF. The CDR3 DNA sequence: TGTGCCAGCAGTCGCACCGGGACAGGGGACGAGCAGTACTTC.

The chain couples TRBV20-1 to TRBJ2-1, with a possible D match to TRBD2 (5 bases). The CDR3 is made up of 14 amino acids. Per germline, CDR1 DFQATT and CDR2 SNEGSKA (reference sequence). V lost 3 bases and J 0 bases, leaving 9 bases between the germline ends. CDR3 loop: CSASERISYNEQFF. CDR3 bases: TGCAGTGCTAGCGAGCGGATCTCCTACAATGAGCAGTTCTTC.

In this sample, this clonotype turned up many times. The V gene is TRBV28, the J gene TRBJ2-4; 7 nucleotides align to TRBD1. CDR1 and CDR2 from the germline V gene are MDHEN and SYDVKM. V was clipped by 6 bases and J by 2 bases; unmatched bases: 10. The length of the CDR3 is 16 residues. This CDR3 is CASSQRQGMTKNIQYF. The CDR3 DNA follows: TGTGCCAGCAGCCAAAGACAGGGTATGACCAAAAACATTCAGTACTTC.

As concerns this clonotype: This may stem from a read error, because a much larger clone lies one nucleotide away. This sequence joins TRBV6-1 and TRBJ1-1; D not resolved. Trimming removed 3 bases at V and 5 bases at J, with 10 bases between. CDR1 MNHNS and CDR2 SASEGT come from the germline V gene. CDR3 size: 13 residues. The CDR3 DNA sequence: TGTGCCAGCAGTGAGTCGGCCCGGACTGAAGCTTTCTTT. Its protein is CASSESARTEAFF.

The sample holds a few counts of this clonotype. The chain couples TRBV6-2 or TRBV6-3 to TRBJ2-1, with 8 bases that match TRBD1. In germline, CDR1 is MNHEY, CDR2 SVGEGT. Trimming at V came to 5 bases and at J to 3 bases, leaving 6 bases not matched to a gene. The CDR3 has 15 residues. The CDR3 DNA follows: TGTGCCAGCAGTCGATCGGGACAGGTCTACAATGAGCAGTTCTTC. It encodes CASSRSGQVYNEQFF.

The chain uses TRBV29-1 and TRBJ2-1, with 9 nucleotides matching TRBD2. The CDR3 is 13 amino acids. Germline CDR1 is SQVTM and CDR2 is ANQGSEA. The CDR3 DNA follows: TGCAGTGCTGGGTCTAGCGGGATGAATGAGCAGTTCTTC. As protein: CSAGSSGMNEQFF.

This clonotype was seen at least ten times. The chain carries TRBV28 and TRBJ2-2; maybe TRBD1 (5 bases). This CDR3 is 17 amino acids long. Trimming took off 5 bases at V and 2 bases at J, with 18 bases between the two ends. The germline V gene has CDR1 MDHEN and CDR2 SYDVKM. The CDR3 sequence is CASSTTDQWVNTGELFF. The DNA of the CDR3 is TGTGCCAGCAGTACGACAGATCAGTGGGTAAACACCGGGGAGCTGTTTTTT.

There are many counts of this clonotype. V usage is TRBV7-2 and J usage is TRBJ2-5, with 10 nucleotides matching TRBD2. The CDR3 covers 17 residues. V lost 5 bases, J lost 3 bases, and 12 bases stayed unmatched. Germline lookup yields CDR1 SGHTA and CDR2 FQGNSA. This chain's CDR3 is CASSRLGSGGSKETQYF. The CDR3 bases are TGTGCCAGCAGCCGACTGGGTAGCGGGGGGTCAAAAGAGACCCAGTACTTC.

There are many counts of this clonotype. This sequence joins TRBV19 and TRBJ1-1; unclear D gene. Trimming took 2 bases from V and 6 from J, leaving 10 bases between them. This CDR3 spans 13 amino acids. Germline V gene lookup returns CDR1 LNHDA and CDR2 SQIVND (reference sequence). This chain's CDR3 is CASSIFAAAEAFF. DNA of the CDR3: TGTGCCAGTAGTATATTTGCAGCTGCTGAAGCTTTCTTT.

J is TRBJ2-7 and V is TRBV27; 7 bases map to TRBD1. Losses at the gene ends were 6 bases for V and 4 bases for J; bases not matched to a gene: 12. Germline V gene data show CDR1 as MNHEY and CDR2 as SMNVEV (reference sequence). The CDR3 has 15 residues. CDR3 amino acids: CASSLTPTGRYEQYF. Written as DNA, the CDR3 is TGTGCCAGCAGCTTAACTCCGACAGGGCGATACGAGCAGTACTTC.

The V call is TRBV29-1, the J call TRBJ1-1, with D perhaps TRBD1 (5 bases). This CDR3 has 13 residues. Germline CDR1 reads SQVTM; CDR2 reads ANQGSEA. V was trimmed by 3 bases and J by 0 bases, leaving 8 bases between them. CDR3 nucleotides: TGCAGCGTTGAGGGGGGGATGAACACTGAAGCTTTCTTT. Its translation: CSVEGGMNTEAFF.

This clonotype was seen more than once but under ten times. This chain uses TRBV9 with TRBJ1-4, with D uncertain. Germline CDR1 SGDLS, CDR2 YYNGEE. This CDR3 is built from 14 residues. Trimming took off 0 bases at V and 0 bases at J, with 3 bases between the two ends. CDR3 in amino acids: CASSVGPTNEKLFF. CDR3 bases: TGTGCCAGCAGCGTAGGGCCAACTAATGAAAAACTGTTTTTT.

The chain carries TRBV2 and TRBJ1-5, with a possible D match to TRBD1 (5 bases). CDR3 length equals 15 residues. In germline, CDR1 is SNHLY, CDR2 FYNNEI. V was clipped by 5 bases and J by 4 bases, with 15 bases between them. The CDR3 bases are TGTGCCAGCAGTTATGTCCGGGGCTCGAATCAGCCCCAGCATTTT. It is translated as CASSYVRGSNQPQHF.

This clonotype was detected many times. The CDR3 nucleotides are TGTGCCAGCAGTTTACTAGCGGTTACAACCGGGGAGCTGTTTTTT. Its protein product is CASSLLAVTTGELFF. The gene calls are TRBV28 and TRBJ2-2; 7 bases are shared with TRBD2. The germline V gene has CDR1 MDHEN and CDR2 SYDVKM. This CDR3 has 15 amino acids. The J segment lost 5 bases and the V segment lost 2 bases, leaving 5 bases of the junction unmatched.

This clonotype was recorded only once. A much bigger clone sits one base away, suggesting this may be a read error. The rearrangement links TRBV9 to TRBJ1-6; TRBD1 might be the D (5 bases). Trimming took off 3 bases at V and 0 bases at J, with 16 bases between the two ends. CDR3 length: 18 residues. From germline, CDR1 is SGDLS and CDR2 YYNGEE. In DNA form, the CDR3 reads TGTGCCAGCAGCGGCCGGGACGGAACAAGCTCCTATAATTCACCCCTCCACTTT. Protein: CASSGRDGTSSYNSPLHF.

The chain employs TRBV9 and TRBJ1-1; D not certain. Trimming took off 4 bases at V and 0 bases at J, with 10 bases between the two ends. The germline V gene has CDR1 SGDLS and CDR2 YYNGEE. The CDR3 is 14 residues long. The CDR3 DNA reads TGTGCCAGCAGCCCAAACGTTATGAACACTGAAGCTTTCTTT. Amino acid sequence: CASSPNVMNTEAFF. Full variable domain (missing parts from reference TRBV9 and TRBJ1-1): DSGVTQTPKHLITATGQRVTLRCSPRSGDLSVYWYQQSLDQGLQFLIQYYNGEERAKGNILERFSAQQFPDLHSELNLSSLELGDSALYFCASSPNVMNTEAFFGQGTRLTVV.